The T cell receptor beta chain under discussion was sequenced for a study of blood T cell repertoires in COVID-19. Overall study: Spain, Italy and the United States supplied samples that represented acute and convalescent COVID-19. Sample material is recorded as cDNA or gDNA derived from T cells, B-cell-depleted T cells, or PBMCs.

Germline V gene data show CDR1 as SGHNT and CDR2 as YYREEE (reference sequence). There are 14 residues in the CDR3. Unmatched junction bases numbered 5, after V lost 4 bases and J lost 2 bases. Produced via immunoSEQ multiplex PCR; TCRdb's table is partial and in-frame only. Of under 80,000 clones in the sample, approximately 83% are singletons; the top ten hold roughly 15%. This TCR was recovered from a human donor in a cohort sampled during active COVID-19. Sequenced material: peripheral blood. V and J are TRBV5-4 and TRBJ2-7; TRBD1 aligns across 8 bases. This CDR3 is CASSVLGQAYEQYF. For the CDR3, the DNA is TGTGCCAGCAGCGTATTGGGACAGGCCTACGAGCAGTACTTC.